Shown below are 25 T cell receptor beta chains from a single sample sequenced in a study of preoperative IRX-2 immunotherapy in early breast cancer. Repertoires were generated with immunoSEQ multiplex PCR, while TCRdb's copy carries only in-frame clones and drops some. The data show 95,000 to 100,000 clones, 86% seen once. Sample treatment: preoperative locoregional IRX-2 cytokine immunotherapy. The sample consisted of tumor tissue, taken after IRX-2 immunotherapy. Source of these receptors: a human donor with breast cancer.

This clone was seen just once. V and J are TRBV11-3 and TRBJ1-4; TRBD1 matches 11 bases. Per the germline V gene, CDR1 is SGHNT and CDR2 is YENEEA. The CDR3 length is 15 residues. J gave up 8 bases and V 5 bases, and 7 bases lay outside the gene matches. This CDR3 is CASSPGQGAEEKLFF. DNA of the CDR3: TGTGCCAGCAGCCCCGGACAGGGGGCGGAAGAAAAACTGTTTTTT.

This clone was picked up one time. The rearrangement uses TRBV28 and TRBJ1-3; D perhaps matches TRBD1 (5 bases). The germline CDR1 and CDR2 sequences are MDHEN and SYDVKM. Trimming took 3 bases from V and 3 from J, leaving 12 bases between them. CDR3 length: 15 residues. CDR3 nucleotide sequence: TGTGCCAGCAGTTTCCAGGGCCTTATTGGAAACACCATATATTTT. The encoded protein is CASSFQGLIGNTIYF.

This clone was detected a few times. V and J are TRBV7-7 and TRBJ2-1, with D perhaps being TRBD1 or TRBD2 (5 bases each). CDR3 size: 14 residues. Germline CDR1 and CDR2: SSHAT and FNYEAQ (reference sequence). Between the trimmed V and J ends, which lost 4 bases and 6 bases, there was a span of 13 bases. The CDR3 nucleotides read TGTGCCAGCAGCTCGACCGGGGCCCTCAATGAGCAGTTCTTC. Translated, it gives CASSSTGALNEQFF. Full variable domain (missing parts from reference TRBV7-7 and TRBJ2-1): GAGVSQSPRYKVTKRGQDVTLRCDPISSHATLYWYQQALGQGPEFLTYFNYEAQPDKSGLPSDRFSAERPEGSISTLTIQRTEQRDSAMYRCASSSTGALNEQFFGPGTRLTVL.

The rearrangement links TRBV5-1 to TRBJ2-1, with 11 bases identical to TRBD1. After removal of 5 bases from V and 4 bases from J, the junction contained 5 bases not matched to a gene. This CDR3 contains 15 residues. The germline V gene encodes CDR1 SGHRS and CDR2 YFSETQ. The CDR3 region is CASRSGTGGYNEQFF. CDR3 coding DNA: TGCGCCAGCAGGTCCGGGACAGGGGGTTACAATGAGCAGTTCTTC.

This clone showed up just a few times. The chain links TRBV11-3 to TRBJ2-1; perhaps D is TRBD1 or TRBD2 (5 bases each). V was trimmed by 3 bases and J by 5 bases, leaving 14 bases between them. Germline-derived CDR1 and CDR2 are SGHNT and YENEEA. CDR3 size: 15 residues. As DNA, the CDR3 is TGTGCCAGCAGCTTGAGGCGACAGACTAACAATGAGCAGTTCTTC. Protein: CASSLRRQTNNEQFF.

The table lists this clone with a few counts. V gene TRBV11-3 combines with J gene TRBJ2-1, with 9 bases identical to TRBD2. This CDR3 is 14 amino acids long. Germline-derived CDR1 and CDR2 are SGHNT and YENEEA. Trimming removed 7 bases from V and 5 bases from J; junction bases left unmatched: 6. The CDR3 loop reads CASMPGLANNEQFF. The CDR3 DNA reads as TGTGCCAGCATGCCGGGACTAGCCAACAATGAGCAGTTCTTC.

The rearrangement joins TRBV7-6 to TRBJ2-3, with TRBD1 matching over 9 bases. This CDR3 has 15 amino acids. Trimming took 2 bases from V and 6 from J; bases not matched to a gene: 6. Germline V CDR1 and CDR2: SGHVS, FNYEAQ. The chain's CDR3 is CASSLTGTGLDTQYF. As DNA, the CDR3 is TGTGCCAGCAGCTTAACCGGGACAGGGTTGGATACGCAGTATTTT.

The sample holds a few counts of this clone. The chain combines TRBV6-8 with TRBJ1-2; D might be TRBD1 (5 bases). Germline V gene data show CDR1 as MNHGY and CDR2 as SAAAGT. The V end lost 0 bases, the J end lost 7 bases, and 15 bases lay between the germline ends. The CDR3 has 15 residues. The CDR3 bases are TGTGCCAGCAGTTACTCGCCGCAGGGTTTCAGTGGCTACACCTTC. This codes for CASSYSPQGFSGYTF.

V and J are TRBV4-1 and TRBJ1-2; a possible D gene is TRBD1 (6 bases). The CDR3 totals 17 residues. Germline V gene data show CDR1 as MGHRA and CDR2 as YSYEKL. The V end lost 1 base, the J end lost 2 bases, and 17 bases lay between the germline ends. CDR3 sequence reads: CASSQGGRQGKNYGYTF. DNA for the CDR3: TGCGCCAGCAGCCAAGGCGGTCGTCAGGGGAAGAACTATGGCTACACCTTC.

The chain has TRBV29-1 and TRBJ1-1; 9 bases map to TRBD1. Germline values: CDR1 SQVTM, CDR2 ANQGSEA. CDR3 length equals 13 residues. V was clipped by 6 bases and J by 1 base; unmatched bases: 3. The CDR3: CSVPTGGNTEAFF. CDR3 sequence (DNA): TGCAGCGTCCCGACAGGGGGGAACACTGAAGCTTTCTTT.

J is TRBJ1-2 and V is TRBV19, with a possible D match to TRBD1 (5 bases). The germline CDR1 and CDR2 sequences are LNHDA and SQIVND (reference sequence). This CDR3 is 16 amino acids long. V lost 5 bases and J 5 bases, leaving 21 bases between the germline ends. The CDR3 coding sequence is TGTGCCAGTAGTGCCATAGCGTCGACAGTCCCATATGGCTACACCTTC. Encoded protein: CASSAIASTVPYGYTF.

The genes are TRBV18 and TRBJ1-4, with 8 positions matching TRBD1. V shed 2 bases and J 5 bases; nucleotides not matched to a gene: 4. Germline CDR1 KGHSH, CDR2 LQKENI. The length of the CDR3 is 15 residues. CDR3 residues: CASSPEDRVNEKLFF. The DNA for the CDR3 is TGTGCCAGCTCACCAGAGGACAGGGTCAATGAAAAACTGTTTTTT.

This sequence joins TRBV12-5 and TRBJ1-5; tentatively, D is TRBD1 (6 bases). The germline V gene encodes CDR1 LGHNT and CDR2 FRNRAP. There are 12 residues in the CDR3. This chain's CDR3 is CASGQGNQPQHF. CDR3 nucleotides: TGTGCCAGCGGGCAGGGGAATCAGCCCCAGCATTTT. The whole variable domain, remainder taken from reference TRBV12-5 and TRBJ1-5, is DARVTQTPRHKVTEMGQEVTMRCQPILGHNTVFWYRQTMMQGLELLAYFRNRAPLDDSGMPKDRFSAEMPDATLATLKIQPSEPRDSAVYFCASGQGNQPQHFGDGTRLSIL.

The CDR3 coding sequence is TGCGCCAGCAGCTTGTCTCTCTCCAGGGGGTCTCAAGAGACCCAGTACTTC. This sequence encodes CASSLSLSRGSQETQYF. This chain joins TRBV5-1 and TRBJ2-5, with 7 bases fitting TRBD1. This CDR3 comprises 17 residues. Losses at the gene ends were 1 base for V and 2 bases for J; bases not matched to a gene: 11. Germline V lookup: CDR1 SGHRS, CDR2 YFSETQ.

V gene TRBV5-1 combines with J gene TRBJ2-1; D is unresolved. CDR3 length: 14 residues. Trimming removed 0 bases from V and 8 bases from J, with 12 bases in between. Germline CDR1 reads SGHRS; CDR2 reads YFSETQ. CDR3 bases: TGCGCCAGCAGCTTGGATACCACGGGCCATGAGCAGTTCTTC. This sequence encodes CASSLDTTGHEQFF.

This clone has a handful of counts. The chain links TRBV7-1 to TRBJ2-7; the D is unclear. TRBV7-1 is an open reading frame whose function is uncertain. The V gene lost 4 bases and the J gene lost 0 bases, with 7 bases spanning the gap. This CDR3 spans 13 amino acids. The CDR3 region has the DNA TGTGCCAGCAGCTTCGCAGCCTCCTACGAGCAGTACTTC. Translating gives CASSFAASYEQYF.

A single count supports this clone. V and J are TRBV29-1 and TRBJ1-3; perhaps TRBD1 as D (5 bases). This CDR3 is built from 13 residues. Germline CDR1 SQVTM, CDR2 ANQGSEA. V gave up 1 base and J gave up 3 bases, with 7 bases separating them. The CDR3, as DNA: TGCAGCGTTGAAGGAGGGGTTGGAAACACCATATATTTT. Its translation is CSVEGGVGNTIYF.

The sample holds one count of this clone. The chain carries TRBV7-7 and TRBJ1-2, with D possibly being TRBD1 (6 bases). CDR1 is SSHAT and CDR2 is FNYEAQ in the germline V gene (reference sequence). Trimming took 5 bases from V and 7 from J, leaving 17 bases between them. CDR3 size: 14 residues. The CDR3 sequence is CASSNKGGRSGYTF. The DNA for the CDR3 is TGTGCCAGCAGCAATAAGGGGGGCAGGAGTGGCTACACCTTC.

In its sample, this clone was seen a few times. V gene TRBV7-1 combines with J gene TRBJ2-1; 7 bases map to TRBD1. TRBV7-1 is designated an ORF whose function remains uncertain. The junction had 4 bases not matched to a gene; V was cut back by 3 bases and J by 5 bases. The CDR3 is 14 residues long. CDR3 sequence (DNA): TGTGCCAGCAGCTCCAACAGGGGAAACAATGAGCAGTTCTTC. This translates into CASSSNRGNNEQFF.

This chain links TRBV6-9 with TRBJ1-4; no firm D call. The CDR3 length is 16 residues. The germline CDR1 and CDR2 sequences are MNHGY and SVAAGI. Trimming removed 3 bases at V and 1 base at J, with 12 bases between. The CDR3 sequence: CASSYYRPLTNEKLFF. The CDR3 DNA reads TGTGCCAGCAGTTACTACAGACCACTAACTAATGAAAAACTGTTTTTT.

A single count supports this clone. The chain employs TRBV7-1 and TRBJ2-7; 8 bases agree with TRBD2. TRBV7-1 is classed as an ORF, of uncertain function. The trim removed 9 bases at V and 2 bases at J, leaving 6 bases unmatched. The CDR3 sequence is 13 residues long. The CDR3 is CASSAGVPYEQYF. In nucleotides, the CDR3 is TGTGCCAGTTCAGCGGGAGTCCCCTACGAGCAGTACTTC.

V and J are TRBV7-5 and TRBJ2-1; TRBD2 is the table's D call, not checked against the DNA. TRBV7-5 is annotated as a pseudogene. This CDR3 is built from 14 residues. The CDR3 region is CASSLVFLAREQFF. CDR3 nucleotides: TGTGCCAGCAGCTTAGTATTCCTAGCAAGAGAGCAGTTCTTC.

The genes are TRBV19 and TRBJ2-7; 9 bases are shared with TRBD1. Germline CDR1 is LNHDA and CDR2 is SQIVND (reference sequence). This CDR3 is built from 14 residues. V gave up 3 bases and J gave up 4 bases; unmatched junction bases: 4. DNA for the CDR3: TGTGCCAGTAGTATCGGGACAGGGATGTACGAGCAGTACTTC. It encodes CASSIGTGMYEQYF.

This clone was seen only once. This CDR3 is CASSLGSSGGSGTDTQYF. DNA for the CDR3: TGCGCCAGCAGCTTGGGGAGTAGCGGGGGGTCTGGCACAGATACGCAGTATTTT. The genes are TRBV5-1 and TRBJ2-3; 10 nucleotides align to TRBD2. This CDR3 has 18 amino acids. Per germline, CDR1 SGHRS and CDR2 YFSETQ. V shed 0 bases, J shed 1 base, and the junction held 8 bases outside the gene matches.

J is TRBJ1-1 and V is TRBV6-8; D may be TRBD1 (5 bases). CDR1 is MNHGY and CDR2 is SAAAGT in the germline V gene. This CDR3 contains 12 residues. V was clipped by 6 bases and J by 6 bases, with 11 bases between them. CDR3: CASSRGLSEAFF. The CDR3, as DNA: TGTGCCAGCAGCCGGGGACTTTCTGAAGCTTTCTTT.